What follows describes a single T cell receptor beta chain. This clone's antigen is unknown. No base quality information exists; no much larger clone differs at one position. The collaborating institutions used their own protocols to collect whole blood in K2EDTA tubes. For TCRbeta analysis, collaborators shipped samples as frozen whole blood, isolated PBMCs, or DNA extracted from either of those sample types. This sample is part of a study of blood T cell repertoires in COVID-19 (dated by TCRdb to 2018 to 2021). Regarding the research as a whole: The collaborator samples originated in the United States, Italy and Spain and spanned the acute and convalescent phases of COVID-19. Where available, HLA class I and class II types were taken from metadata supplied by the sample provider and were not determined by assay-based typing. The material from the prospective study consisted of cDNA or gDNA derived from T cells, B-cell-depleted T cells, or PBMCs. The samples were drawn from the first 160 participants of the ongoing ImmuneRACE study and from over a thousand subjects provided by 6 global collaborators. Nearly every sample came with metadata listing a de-identified subject ID, COVID-19 status, age in years and sex. A freely available public database, intended as a resource for researchers studying the immune response to SARS-CoV-2, is where the repertoires were released. The dataset comprised deeply sampled blood TCRbeta repertoires from subjects exposed to, actively infected with, or recovered from COVID-19.

Broad study findings and their caveats: The amount of clinical and demographic metadata varied by source and participant and was provided uncurated.

CDR3 length: 15 amino acids, cysteine to phenylalanine. CDR3 DNA is the only sequence kept; it has 45 bases, read in frame from the first base. CDR1 and CDR2, looked up from the germline V gene (reference sequence), are SGHNT and YYREEE. V and J lose 0 bases and 4 bases, and a span of 13 bases separates them. The immunoSEQ Assay, a bias-controlled multiplex PCR, was used to amplify TCRbeta CDR3 regions from genomic DNA. The source study handled its data this way. The number of nucleated cells in each sample was estimated by amplification of reference gene primers within the assay. Sequence reads were collapsed and filtered to measure the absolute abundance of every unique TCRbeta CDR3 rearrangement. For each sample, productive Simpson clonality was calculated as the square root of Simpson's diversity index across productive rearrangements. TCRdb carries this immuneACCESS record with in-frame sequences only. Its versions omit some clonotypes, under half of them owing to an unresolved V gene in the studies checked, with the rest unexplained. V and J calls and clone size are copied from that table; D and trimming were computed from the DNA. The sample table contains roughly 150,000 clones; only one count was recorded for around 88% of them. The ten largest clones capture 25% to 30% of the sample.

The clonotype was recovered from a human donor in a cohort sampled during active COVID-19. The V gene is TRBV5-4 and the J gene is TRBJ2-5; possibly the D gene is TRBD2, per 7 matching bases. Sequenced material: peripheral blood. This receptor has the CDR3 CASSLAGGASETQYF. The DNA sequence is as follows: TGTGCCAGCAGCTTGGCTGGGGGGGCTTCAGAGACCCAGTACTTC. With the portions outside the CDR3 filled from the reference TRBV5-4 and TRBJ2-5 genes, the complete variable region becomes ETGVTQSPTHLIKTRGQQVTLRCSSQSGHNTVSWYQQALGQGPQFIFQYYREEENGRGNFPPRFSGLQFPNYSSELNVNALELDDSALYLCASSLAGGASETQYFGPGTRLLVL.